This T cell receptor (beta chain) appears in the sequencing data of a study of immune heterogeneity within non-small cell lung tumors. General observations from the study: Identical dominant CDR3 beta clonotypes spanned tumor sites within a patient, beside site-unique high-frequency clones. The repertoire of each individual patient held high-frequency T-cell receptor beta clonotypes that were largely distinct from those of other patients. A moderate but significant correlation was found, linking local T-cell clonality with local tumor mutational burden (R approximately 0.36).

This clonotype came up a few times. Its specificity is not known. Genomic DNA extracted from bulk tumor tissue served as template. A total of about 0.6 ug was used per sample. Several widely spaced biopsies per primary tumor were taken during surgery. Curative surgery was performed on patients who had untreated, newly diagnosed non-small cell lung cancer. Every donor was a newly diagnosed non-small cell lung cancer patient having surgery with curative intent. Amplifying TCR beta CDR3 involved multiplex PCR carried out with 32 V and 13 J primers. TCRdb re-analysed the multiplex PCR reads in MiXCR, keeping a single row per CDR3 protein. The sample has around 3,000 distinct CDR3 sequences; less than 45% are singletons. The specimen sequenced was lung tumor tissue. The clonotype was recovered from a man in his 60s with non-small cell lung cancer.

Written as DNA, the CDR3 is TGCGCCAGCAGGCGCCCCCTGGGGGATGAGCAGTTCTTC. It specifies CASRRPLGDEQFF. The genes are TRBV5-1 and TRBJ2-1; D may match TRBD1 or TRBD2 (5 bases each). CDR1 and CDR2 (germline): SGHRS, YFSETQ. V dropped 5 bases and J dropped 8 bases, with 14 bases sitting between them. The CDR3 has 13 amino acids.